Below, 18 T cell receptor beta chains from the same sample are listed, as sequenced in a study of cytomegalovirus exposure and HLA in healthy donors. PCR involved 60 Vbeta and 13 Jbeta primers. Data came from immunoSEQ multiplex PCR; TCRdb stores just in-frame clones and leaves some out. The table lists roughly 120,000 clones, around 83% of them singletons. Input material: PBMCs. The receptors here all came from a woman between 55 and 75 years old in good health and CMV-seropositive.

The chain uses TRBV11-3 and TRBJ2-2; 10 bases are a match to TRBD1. CDR1 and CDR2 from the germline V gene are SGHNT and YENEEA. The CDR3 loop spans 15 amino acids. With V trimmed by 5 bases and J by 6 bases, 6 bases remained unmatched. The CDR3 region has the DNA TGTGCCAGCAGCCTCAGAGGACAGGGGGCCGGGGAGCTGTTTTTT. Residues: CASSLRGQGAGELFF.

The J gene is TRBJ1-1, the V gene TRBV5-4, with a tentative D call TRBD1 (6 bases). The CDR3 contains 14 residues. Germline V CDR1 and CDR2: SGHNT, YYREEE (reference sequence). The V and J ends lost 4 bases and 4 bases respectively, with 14 bases between them. The CDR3 nucleotides are TGTGCCAGCAGCCGTCAACAGGGATCCACTGAAGCTTTCTTT. As protein: CASSRQQGSTEAFF.

The chain has TRBV21-1 and TRBJ1-1. TRBV21-1 is labeled a pseudogene. The CDR3 contains 16 residues. The CDR3, as DNA: TGTGCCAGCAGCAGTCCTCTGGGGGGGGTTTCCACTGAAGCTTTCTTT. Amino acid sequence: CASSSPLGGVSTEAFF.

The chain carries TRBV5-1 and TRBJ1-4, with TRBD1 matching 7 bases. The germline CDR1 and CDR2 sequences are SGHRS and YFSETQ. Trimming removed 0 bases from V and 8 bases from J; junction bases left unmatched: 13. CDR3 size: 17 residues. The CDR3 coding sequence is TGCGCCAGCAGCTTGGCGTTTCAGGGCAGGGGGGACGAAAAACTGTTTTTT. Amino acids: CASSLAFQGRGDEKLFF.

The V and J genes are TRBV5-4 and TRBJ2-1; D perhaps matches TRBD1 (5 bases). The CDR3 runs to 15 residues. Between the trimmed V and J ends, which lost 0 bases and 7 bases, there was a span of 14 bases. The germline V gene has CDR1 SGHNT and CDR2 YYREEE (reference sequence). CDR3 DNA sequence: TGTGCCAGCAGCTTGGCGGACATTGTCGCGAATGAGCAGTTCTTC. Its protein product is CASSLADIVANEQFF.

The genes are TRBV4-1 and TRBJ2-7, with 10 bases that match TRBD1. Germline lookup yields CDR1 MGHRA and CDR2 YSYEKL. J was trimmed by 3 bases and V by 4 bases; bases with no gene match: 12. The length of the CDR3 is 17 residues. This chain's CDR3 is CASSPRQGALSLYEQYF. The CDR3, as DNA: TGCGCCAGCAGCCCGCGACAGGGGGCTTTATCCCTCTACGAGCAGTACTTC.

The genes are TRBV9 and TRBJ1-4; D unclear. V lost 0 bases and J 7 bases, leaving 10 bases between the germline ends. This CDR3 contains 14 residues. Per the germline V gene, CDR1 is SGDLS and CDR2 is YYNGEE. CDR3 coding DNA: TGTGCCAGCAGCGTAGGAGGGAACGGTGAAAAACTGTTTTTT. Amino acids: CASSVGGNGEKLFF.

This chain uses TRBV28 with TRBJ1-2, with a possible D match to TRBD1 (5 bases). V lost 1 base and J lost 5, with 14 bases in between. The CDR3 covers 15 residues. The germline CDR1 and CDR2 sequences are MDHEN and SYDVKM. The CDR3 DNA reads as TGTGCCAGCAGTTTATTGGGGACTCCGGCGTATGGCTACACCTTC. Amino acids: CASSLLGTPAYGYTF.

The chain carries TRBV7-6 and TRBJ2-7; D is possibly TRBD1 (6 bases). Per the germline V gene, CDR1 is SGHVS and CDR2 is FNYEAQ. There are 17 residues in the CDR3. Trimming stripped 5 bases from V and 2 bases from J, with 22 bases between. Here the CDR3 DNA reads TGTGCCAGCAGCGTTCAAGGGTACAGGGAGTCGGCCTACGAGCAGTACTTC. As protein: CASSVQGYRESAYEQYF.

In DNA form, the CDR3 reads TGTGCCAGCAGCGTCACTCTTAATCAGCCCCAGCATTTT. Protein sequence: CASSVTLNQPQHF. This chain links TRBV7-9 with TRBJ1-5; D gene uncertain. Trimming shortened V by 5 bases and J by 4 bases, and 9 bases separated the two germline ends. The length of the CDR3 is 13 residues. Germline V CDR1 and CDR2: SEHNR, FQNEAQ (reference sequence).

This clone was observed at least ten times. V gene TRBV10-3 combines with J gene TRBJ2-1, with 9 bases fitting TRBD2. The CDR3 contains 15 residues. The V gene end was trimmed by 10 bases and the J gene end by 7 bases; junction bases not matched to a gene: 14. The germline CDR1 and CDR2 sequences are ENHRY and SYGVKD. CDR3 bases: TGTGCCACAGAGGGGGGGACTAGCCTCATTAATGAGCAGTTCTTC. Protein sequence: CATEGGTSLINEQFF.

This chain joins TRBV5-1 and TRBJ1-2; 9 bases match TRBD1. The V gene's germline CDR1 is SGHRS and CDR2 YFSETQ. V lost 4 bases, J lost 7 bases, and 20 bases stayed unmatched. The CDR3 is 18 amino acids. The CDR3 sequence is CASSPKPWTGERSGGYTF. The CDR3 DNA is TGCGCCAGCAGCCCAAAGCCCTGGACAGGGGAAAGAAGTGGTGGCTACACCTTC.

This sequence joins TRBV15 and TRBJ2-7, with D possibly TRBD1 on 5 matching bases. The CDR3 spans 16 residues. Germline CDR1 and CDR2: LNHNV and YYDKDF (reference sequence). The V and J ends lost 4 bases and 3 bases respectively, with 19 bases between them. CDR3 in amino acids: CATSNPLSDRHYEQYF. The DNA for the CDR3 is TGTGCCACCAGCAATCCTCTATCTGACAGACACTACGAGCAGTACTTC.

The chain recombines TRBV9 with TRBJ2-5, with 8 bases fitting TRBD2. V gave up 4 bases and J gave up 2 bases; unmatched junction bases: 7. Per the germline V gene, CDR1 is SGDLS and CDR2 is YYNGEE. The CDR3 is 15 amino acids. The DNA for the CDR3 is TGTGCCAGCAGCCTCACCTTAGCGGGGCAAGAGACCCAGTACTTC. Translating it yields CASSLTLAGQETQYF.

Worth noting for this clone: One junction end does not reproduce the germline sequence, and a read error may be involved. The V call is TRBV4-1, the J call TRBJ1-1; D ambiguous. The length of the CDR3 is 15 residues. Germline CDR1 MGHRA, CDR2 YSYEKL. CDR3: CASNQGMGVNTEAFF. CDR3 DNA: TGCGCCAGCAACCAAGGGATGGGAGTAAACACTGAAGCTTTCTTT.

The gene calls are TRBV29-1 and TRBJ2-7, with 7 positions matching TRBD1. J lost 0 bases, V lost 2 bases, and 7 bases had no gene match. Per germline, CDR1 SQVTM and CDR2 ANQGSEA. CDR3 length: 15 residues. The CDR3: CSVELAGGYSYEQYF. In DNA form, the CDR3 reads TGCAGCGTTGAACTCGCAGGGGGTTACTCCTACGAGCAGTACTTC.

V and J are TRBV10-2 and TRBJ2-7; 8 positions match TRBD2. CDR1 is WSHSY, CDR2 SAAADI, per germline. This CDR3 comprises 13 residues. Trimming removed 10 bases from V and 3 bases from J; junction bases left unmatched: 8. The CDR3 bases are TGCGCCACGGGGGGGGAAGAACGCTACGAGCAGTACTTC. Translated: CATGGEERYEQYF.

The gene calls are TRBV5-1 and TRBJ1-4; 10 positions agree with TRBD1. The trim removed 3 bases at V and 2 bases at J, leaving 10 bases unmatched. The V gene's germline CDR1 is SGHRS and CDR2 YFSETQ. This CDR3 is 18 amino acids long. The CDR3 loop reads CASSSQSRTGGTNEKLFF. Written as DNA, the CDR3 is TGCGCCAGCAGCTCTCAGAGCCGGACAGGGGGGACTAATGAAAAACTGTTTTTT.